This passage covers 10 T cell receptor beta chains from one sample sequenced in a study of blood T cell repertoires in COVID-19. TCRdb's table, derived via immunoSEQ multiplex PCR, lists solely in-frame clones and lacks some. The sample yields about 180,000 clones, around 85% seen once. The sequenced material came from PBMCs or T cells enriched from blood (not recorded which). The receptor set was obtained from a woman between 40 and 55 years old with acute COVID-19.

This chain connects TRBV10-1 to TRBJ2-1, with D tentatively TRBD2 (5 bases). This CDR3 contains 15 residues. Trimming removed 5 bases at V and 6 bases at J, with 17 bases between. Germline assignment: CDR1 WNHNN and CDR2 SYGVQD (reference sequence). The CDR3 DNA reads TGCGCCAGCAGTACCGGGAATTCTCCGACCAATGAGCAGTTCTTC. Protein product: CASSTGNSPTNEQFF.

The table lists this clone with a few counts. The CDR3 reads CASRGESGSYEQYF. CDR3 DNA sequence: TGTGCCAGCAGGGGAGAATCTGGTTCCTACGAGCAGTACTTC. This chain joins TRBV2 and TRBJ2-7, with D perhaps TRBD2 (5 bases). From germline, CDR1 is SNHLY and CDR2 FYNNEI. The CDR3 length is 14 residues. With 6 bases removed from V and 1 base from J, the gap between germline ends came to 13 bases.

The rearrangement uses TRBV29-1 and TRBJ1-1; TRBD1 might be the D (5 bases). The germline CDR1 and CDR2 sequences are SQVTM and ANQGSEA. Deletions cut 0 bases from V and 1 base from J, with 9 bases between. The CDR3 totals 14 residues. CDR3 region: CSVEDQGQNTEAFF. CDR3 DNA: TGCAGCGTTGAAGATCAGGGTCAGAACACTGAAGCTTTCTTT. The complete variable domain, with remaining parts taken from reference TRBV29-1 and TRBJ1-1, reads SAVISQKPSRDICQRGTSLTIQCQVDSQVTMMFWYRQQPGQSLTLIATANQGSEATYESGFVIDKFPISRPNLTFSTLTVSNMSPEDSSIYLCSVEDQGQNTEAFFGQGTRLTVV.

The V and J genes are TRBV5-1 and TRBJ2-7, with TRBD2 matching over 10 bases. Per germline, CDR1 SGHRS and CDR2 YFSETQ. J gave up 1 base and V 4 bases, and 8 bases lay outside the gene matches. The CDR3 has 16 amino acids. The CDR3 here is CASSPLASGSSYEQYF. CDR3 DNA: TGCGCCAGCAGCCCCCTGGCTAGCGGGAGTTCCTACGAGCAGTACTTC.

The gene calls are TRBV30 and TRBJ2-7, with 12 bases lining up with TRBD2. The CDR3 is made up of 15 amino acids. J was trimmed by 4 bases and V by 4 bases; bases with no gene match: 8. Germline CDR1 reads GTSNPN; CDR2 reads SVGIG (reference sequence). CDR3 sequence: CAWKRLAGEGYEQYF. The CDR3 bases are TGTGCCTGGAAAAGACTAGCGGGAGAGGGTTACGAGCAGTACTTC.

The sample holds one count of this clone. This rearrangement joins TRBV14 to TRBJ2-6; tentatively, D is TRBD1 (5 bases). The germline V gene encodes CDR1 SGHDN and CDR2 FVKESK. V shed 0 bases and J shed 3 bases, with 24 bases lying between them. The CDR3 runs 21 residues. The CDR3 protein is CASSQDLARGIIVSGANVLTF. CDR3 sequence (DNA): TGTGCCAGCAGCCAAGATTTAGCTAGGGGAATCATTGTGAGTGGGGCCAACGTCCTGACTTTC.

This clone came up a few times. The rearrangement links TRBV5-4 to TRBJ2-5, with 7 nucleotides matching TRBD2. In germline, CDR1 is SGHNT, CDR2 YYREEE (reference sequence). V gave up 7 bases and J gave up 2 bases; unmatched junction bases: 5. The CDR3 covers 13 residues. For the CDR3, the DNA is TGTGCCAGCGGCCGGGACTATCAAGAGACCCAGTACTTC. Translated: CASGRDYQETQYF.

Here the CDR3 reads CASSWGQSGEQYV. As DNA, the CDR3 is TGTGCCAGCAGCTGGGGACAGTCTGGGGAGCAGTACGTC. The chain joins TRBV11-1 to TRBJ2-7, with 7 positions matching TRBD1. Losses at the gene ends were 4 bases for V and 7 bases for J; bases not matched to a gene: 7. The length of the CDR3 is 13 residues. Germline V gene lookup returns CDR1 SGHAT and CDR2 FQDESV (reference sequence).

As DNA, the CDR3 is TGTGCCATCAAAGGACAGGCCCACAATGAGCAGTTCTTC. This sequence encodes CAIKGQAHNEQFF. The chain couples TRBV10-3 to TRBJ2-1; 7 bases agree with TRBD1. Germline V gene data show CDR1 as ENHRY and CDR2 as SYGVKD. This CDR3 is 13 amino acids long. The V segment lost 7 bases and the J segment 5 bases; nucleotides outside the gene matches: 5.

The rearrangement joins TRBV11-2 to TRBJ1-4; TRBD1 matches 8 bases. CDR1 and CDR2 from the germline V gene are SGHAT and FQNNGV. Germline trimming cut 5 bases from V and 7 bases from J; bases unmatched to any gene: 6. The CDR3 runs to 14 residues. Here the CDR3 reads CASSAQGEVEKLFF. CDR3 bases: TGTGCCAGCAGCGCACAGGGGGAGGTTGAAAAACTGTTTTTT.